This is a list of T cell receptor beta chains from one sample in a study of OX40 agonist ivuxolimab in advanced cancers. Using immunoSEQ multiplex PCR, the repertoire was profiled, and TCRdb retains in-frame clones only, with some absent. The table includes roughly 70,000 clones, around 90% detected once. The material was CD4+ or CD8+ T cells sorted from blood, obtained in a trial of the OX40 agonist ivuxolimab. These receptors all stem from an adult with an advanced solid tumor such as melanoma, head and neck, liver or kidney cancer. Each CDR3 is given with its conserved first and last residue. Each record gives: V gene, D gene, J gene, clone size, CDR3 DNA, CDR3 protein. A D gene is named only where the DNA matches it firmly. Only some rows state a clone size, as once, few, many or a class for expanded clones.

TRBV7-9	NA	TRBJ2-4	NA	TGTGCCAGCAGCCCAGGAGAGAGTGTAGCCAAAAACATTCAGTACTTC	CASSPGESVAKNIQYF
TRBV4-1	NA	TRBJ1-2	NA	TGCGCCAGCAGCCAAGCGGGACTTGGGGGCTACACCTTC	CASSQAGLGGYTF
TRBV13	TRBD1	TRBJ2-7	NA	TGTGCCAGCAGCCCCGAGACAGGGTACGAGCAGTACTTC	CASSPETGYEQYF
TRBV27	TRBD1	TRBJ1-5	NA	TGTGCCAGTAAACCGGGACAGGGGAATCAGCCCCAGCATTTT	CASKPGQGNQPQHF
TRBV27	TRBD1	TRBJ1-5	NA	TGTGCCAGCAGCCCGGGACAGATCAATCAGCCCCAGCATTTT	CASSPGQINQPQHF
TRBV7-6	TRBD2	TRBJ2-1	NA	TGTGCCAGCAGCTTAGAGGCTAGCGGGGGCTCCTACAATGAGCAGTTCTTC	CASSLEASGGSYNEQFF
TRBV29-1	NA	TRBJ2-7	NA	TGCAGCTCCCGCGGGACGGGATCCTACGAGCAGTACTTC	CSSRGTGSYEQYF
TRBV9	NA	TRBJ2-3	once	TGTGCCAGCAGCGTAGGGGGAGGAGGGGTCTTCAAGACAGATACGCAGTATTTT	CASSVGGGGVFKTDTQYF
TRBV4-3	NA	TRBJ2-7	NA	TGCGCCAGCAGCCAGGACAGAGCCTACGAGCAGTACTTC	CASSQDRAYEQYF
TRBV4-3	NA	TRBJ2-6	once	TGCGCCAGCAGCCAAGATATAGCAGGGACTGGGGCCAACGTCCTGACTTTC	CASSQDIAGTGANVLTF
TRBV27	TRBD2	TRBJ2-3	NA	TGTGCCAGCAGTTCGGGACTAAACCCCACAGATACGCAGTATTTT	CASSSGLNPTDTQYF
TRBV9	NA	TRBJ1-1	NA	TGTGCCAGCAGCGTAGGTGGACGGACTGAAGCTTTCTTT	CASSVGGRTEAFF